These 28 T cell receptor beta chains share one sample of origin, sequenced in a study of T-cell reconstitution after alpha-beta-depleted transplantation in children. Molecular barcoding with unique molecular identifiers was used for the TCRbeta library. One entry per CDR3 protein, called by TCRdb with MiXCR from the PCR reads. The sample shows about 200,000 distinct CDR3 sequences, 6.6% of them seen only once. The sample consisted of PBMCs, taken before TCRalphabeta/CD19-depleted stem cell transplant. The receptors were sampled from a boy between 2 and 10 years old with acute lymphoblastic leukemia, due to receive a stem cell transplant.

This clonotype has a handful of counts. This chain connects TRBV11-3 to TRBJ1-1; 7 bases map to TRBD1. The CDR3 loop spans 14 amino acids. Looked up from germline, CDR1 is SGHNT and CDR2 is YENEEA. J gave up 5 bases and V 5 bases, and 8 bases lay outside the gene matches. For the CDR3, the DNA is TGTGCCAGCAGCCCCAGACTACAGGGGACTGAAGCTTTCTTT. Its translation is CASSPRLQGTEAFF.

The J gene is TRBJ1-5, the V gene TRBV6-2 or TRBV6-3; D ambiguous. The CDR3 has 12 residues. Germline lookup yields CDR1 MNHEY and CDR2 SVGEGT. V lost 0 bases and J lost 8, with 5 bases in between. CDR3 residues: CASSYSIKPQHF. The DNA of the CDR3 is TGTGCCAGCAGTTACTCGATTAAGCCCCAGCATTTT.

This clonotype was observed many times. The chain carries TRBV20-1 and TRBJ2-2; 11 nucleotides match TRBD2. The V gene end was trimmed by 5 bases and the J gene end by 1 base; junction bases not matched to a gene: 3. The germline V gene encodes CDR1 DFQATT and CDR2 SNEGSKA (reference sequence). This CDR3 has 15 amino acids. CDR3 nucleotides: TGCAGTGCTCCCCTAGCGGGAGGGAACACCGGGGAGCTGTTTTTT. As protein: CSAPLAGGNTGELFF.

This clonotype has only a few counts. The chain has TRBV7-8 and TRBJ1-1; possibly TRBD1 for D (6 bases). The CDR3 extends over 17 amino acids. Deletions cut 4 bases from V and 1 base from J, with 19 bases between. In germline, CDR1 is SGHVS, CDR2 FQNEAQ. CDR3 DNA sequence: TGTGCCAGCAGCTCCAGCCGGGGGGGGCGAAGGAACACTGAAGCTTTCTTT. Protein sequence: CASSSSRGGRRNTEAFF.

V gene TRBV30 combines with J gene TRBJ2-1, with TRBD2 as a possible D gene (6 bases). CDR1 and CDR2 from the germline V gene are GTSNPN and SVGIG (reference sequence). This CDR3 contains 13 residues. With 4 bases removed from V and 4 bases from J, the gap between germline ends came to 11 bases. CDR3 protein: CAWTNGGYNEQFF. The CDR3 region has the DNA TGTGCCTGGACCAACGGGGGATACAATGAGCAGTTCTTC.

The chain uses TRBV7-9 and TRBJ1-1; TRBD1 might be the D (6 bases). CDR1 is SEHNR, CDR2 FQNEAQ, per germline (reference sequence). This CDR3 contains 14 residues. The ends were cut back, 4 bases at V and 4 bases at J, with 13 bases in the middle. CDR3 sequence reads: CASSSRQAVTEAFF. In nucleotides, the CDR3 is TGTGCCAGCAGCTCCCGACAGGCAGTCACTGAAGCTTTCTTT.

In its sample, this clonotype was seen many times. The V gene is TRBV28, the J gene TRBJ2-5, with TRBD1 identical over 7 bases. Trimming cost V 5 bases and J 7 bases; bases outside gene matches: 13. The CDR3 covers 15 residues. From germline, CDR1 is MDHEN and CDR2 SYDVKM. The CDR3 nucleotides are TGTGCCAGCAGTCCCCCACAGGGGCTAAAAGGGACCCAGTACTTC. It yields the protein CASSPPQGLKGTQYF.

Details on this clonotype: A much larger clonotype is one base distant, so this may be a read error. The chain is built from TRBV20-1 and TRBJ1-3, with D possibly being TRBD1 (6 bases). The V gene's germline CDR1 is DFQATT and CDR2 SNEGSKA (reference sequence). Trimming stripped 2 bases from V and 8 bases from J, with 13 bases between. This CDR3 region has 13 residues. CDR3 residues: CSARRGSRDTIYF. CDR3 DNA: TGCAGTGCTAGAAGGGGGTCCAGGGACACCATATATTTT.

This clonotype occurred many times. This chain joins TRBV28 and TRBJ2-4; D unresolved. CDR1 MDHEN and CDR2 SYDVKM come from the germline V gene. The CDR3 has 13 amino acids. V was cut by 8 bases and J by 2 bases, with 10 bases left in between. CDR3 protein: CASSYAPKNIQYF. The DNA for the CDR3 is TGTGCCAGCTCTTACGCTCCCAAAAACATTCAGTACTTC. The full variable domain, with the rest looked up from reference TRBV28 and TRBJ2-4, is DVKVTQSSRYLVKRTGEKVFLECVQDMDHENMFWYRQDPGLGLRLIYFSYDVKMKEKGDIPEGYSVSREKKERFSLILESASTNQTSMYLCASSYAPKNIQYFGAGTRLSVL.

This clonotype was counted many times. This rearrangement joins TRBV4-3 to TRBJ2-1, with D possibly matching TRBD1 (6 bases). The CDR3 consists of 14 residues. Per the germline V gene, CDR1 is LGHNA and CDR2 is YSLEER. V was clipped by 0 bases and J by 8 bases, with 11 bases between them. CDR3 in amino acids: CASSQDQQGHEQFF. In DNA, the CDR3 is TGCGCCAGCAGCCAAGATCAACAGGGCCATGAGCAGTTCTTC.

This clonotype came up a few times. The gene calls are TRBV12-3 or TRBV12-4 and TRBJ2-1, with 8 bases that match TRBD1. The CDR3 length is 15 residues. J gave up 6 bases and V 5 bases, and 9 bases lay outside the gene matches. The CDR3 spells CASSPPGQVINEQFF. CDR3 nucleotide sequence: TGTGCCAGCAGTCCTCCGGGACAGGTAATCAATGAGCAGTTCTTC.

This clonotype has ten or more counts. The chain combines TRBV28 with TRBJ2-3; TRBD2 aligns across 8 bases. Germline-derived CDR1 and CDR2 are MDHEN and SYDVKM. The CDR3 sequence is 14 residues long. Trimming cost V 8 bases and J 6 bases; bases outside gene matches: 10. CDR3 region: CASQPQAGEDTQYF. Written as DNA, the CDR3 is TGTGCCAGCCAGCCCCAAGCGGGAGAGGATACGCAGTATTTT.

This clonotype showed up many times. The chain couples TRBV7-2 to TRBJ2-1; 12 positions match TRBD1. The junction had 2 bases not matched to a gene; V was cut back by 3 bases and J by 2 bases. There are 16 residues in the CDR3. Germline CDR1 SGHTA, CDR2 FQGNSA. The CDR3 loop reads CASSLGTGGAYNEQFF. Written as DNA, the CDR3 is TGTGCCAGCAGCTTGGGGACAGGGGGCGCCTACAATGAGCAGTTCTTC.

This clonotype was found a few times. V and J are TRBV2 and TRBJ2-3; no definite D call. Trimming took off 4 bases at V and 4 bases at J, with 0 bases between the two ends. This CDR3 has 10 amino acids. Germline V gene lookup returns CDR1 SNHLY and CDR2 FYNNEI. Written as DNA, the CDR3 is TGTGCCAGCAGTGCAGATACGCAGTATTTT. As protein: CASSADTQYF. Combining the CDR3 with reference TRBV2 and TRBJ2-3 gives the whole variable domain EPEVTQTPSHQVTQMGQEVILRCVPISNHLYFYWYRQILGQKVEFLVSFYNNEISEKSEIFDDQFSVERPDGSNFTLKIRSTKLEDSAMYFCASSADTQYFGPGTRLTVL.

This clonotype is deemed medium-sized. The rearrangement joins TRBV12-3 or TRBV12-4 to TRBJ2-1; D assignment may be TRBD1 or TRBD2 (6 bases each). Trimming cost V 5 bases and J 8 bases, with 16 bases left between them. This CDR3 has 14 residues. The CDR3, as DNA: TGTGCCAGCAGTCCCACCTCCGGGGGCGATGAGCAGTTCTTC. Translated, it gives CASSPTSGGDEQFF.

In its sample, this clonotype was seen many times. This rearrangement joins TRBV7-8 to TRBJ1-2; tentative D call: TRBD1 (5 bases). The germline V and J ends were trimmed by 7 bases and 4 bases, with 16 bases remaining between them. Germline CDR1 SGHVS, CDR2 FQNEAQ. This CDR3 spans 14 amino acids. This CDR3 is CASTRRAGGYGYTF. Written as DNA, the CDR3 is TGTGCCAGCACCCGTAGAGCCGGGGGCTATGGCTACACCTTC. Combining the CDR3 with reference TRBV7-8 and TRBJ1-2 gives the whole variable domain GAGVSQSPRYKVAKRGQDVALRCDPISGHVSLFWYQQALGQGPEFLTYFQNEAQLDKSGLPSDRFFAERPEGSVSTLKIQRTQQEDSAVYLCASTRRAGGYGYTFGSGTRLTVV.

This sequence joins TRBV10-3 and TRBJ1-4, with 7 bases lining up with TRBD1. There are 14 residues in the CDR3. The germline CDR1 and CDR2 sequences are ENHRY and SYGVKD. Trimming removed 10 bases from V and 7 bases from J; junction bases left unmatched: 12. Here the CDR3 DNA reads TGTGCCACCGCTAAAACAGGGGACCCTGAAAAACTGTTTTTT. This translates into CATAKTGDPEKLFF.

This clonotype was counted at least ten times. V and J are TRBV5-1 and TRBJ2-1; TRBD2 might be the D (6 bases). This CDR3 has 13 amino acids. Germline loops: CDR1 SGHRS, CDR2 YFSETQ. V gave up 4 bases and J gave up 6 bases, with 11 bases separating them. The CDR3 nucleotides read TGCGCCAGCAGCCCAGGGACTGTCAATGAGCAGTTCTTC. It is translated as CASSPGTVNEQFF.

This clonotype was recorded many times. The chain combines TRBV7-3 with TRBJ1-1; D may be TRBD1 (6 bases). This CDR3 is 12 amino acids long. Germline assignment: CDR1 SGHTA and CDR2 FQGTGA. Trimming shortened V by 4 bases and J by 12 bases, and 15 bases separated the two germline ends. Here the CDR3 DNA reads TGTGCCAGCAGCTCGGACCGGGACACGACTTTCTTT. Residues: CASSSDRDTTFF.

This clonotype was detected many times. The chain has TRBV5-1 and TRBJ2-1; perhaps TRBD1 as D (6 bases). In germline, CDR1 is SGHRS, CDR2 YFSETQ. Trimming removed 4 bases at V and 7 bases at J, with 12 bases between. The length of the CDR3 is 13 residues. CDR3 sequence: CASSRDRSNEQFF. CDR3 in DNA: TGCGCCAGCAGCCGTGACAGGAGTAATGAGCAGTTCTTC. Drawing the rest from reference TRBV5-1 and TRBJ2-1, the complete variable domain is KAGVTQTPRYLIKTRGQQVTLSCSPISGHRSVSWYQQTPGQGLQFLFEYFSETQRNKGNFPGRFSGRQFSNSRSEMNVSTLELGDSALYLCASSRDRSNEQFFGPGTRLTVL.

This clonotype was recorded many times. The chain joins TRBV2 to TRBJ2-2, with 7 bases aligning to TRBD2. J gave up 5 bases and V 0 bases, and 0 bases lay outside the gene matches. There are 14 residues in the CDR3. Germline CDR1 is SNHLY and CDR2 is FYNNEI. The CDR3, as DNA: TGTGCCAGCAGTGAAGCGCGGGGGACCGGGGAGCTGTTTTTT. Translation gives CASSEARGTGELFF.

The genes are TRBV7-9 and TRBJ2-2; no clear D. Germline V gives CDR1 SEHNR, CDR2 FQNEAQ (reference sequence). The ends were cut back, 6 bases at V and 7 bases at J, with 9 bases in the middle. The CDR3 runs 12 residues. The chain's CDR3 is CASSPWDGELFF. CDR3 nucleotides: TGTGCCAGCAGTCCTTGGGACGGGGAGCTGTTTTTT.

This clonotype was found many times. V gene TRBV6-2 or TRBV6-3 combines with J gene TRBJ2-7; D could derive from TRBD1 or TRBD2 (5 bases each). The ends were cut back, 2 bases at V and 0 bases at J, with 20 bases in the middle. CDR1 and CDR2 (germline): MNHEY, SVGEGT. There are 18 residues in the CDR3. The CDR3 loop reads CASSYKRGTPDLSYEQYF. DNA of the CDR3: TGTGCCAGCAGTTACAAAAGAGGGACCCCGGACCTCTCCTACGAGCAGTACTTC.

This clonotype was found many times. The chain combines TRBV4-3 with TRBJ2-7; 9 bases are a match to TRBD1. Germline V gives CDR1 LGHNA, CDR2 YSLEER. J gave up 3 bases and V 4 bases, and 7 bases lay outside the gene matches. The CDR3 spans 15 residues. The DNA of the CDR3 is TGCGCCAGCAGCCCATTGGCGACAGGGGGCTACGAGCAGTACTTC. Translating gives CASSPLATGGYEQYF.

This clonotype has only a few counts. The V gene is TRBV20-1, the J gene TRBJ1-2; the D gene is possibly TRBD1 (6 bases). Germline V gene sequence: CDR1 DFQATT, CDR2 SNEGSKA (reference sequence). The CDR3 has 13 amino acids. Trimming stripped 5 bases from V and 4 bases from J, with 14 bases between. The CDR3 bases are TGCAGTGCTCAGGGGACGGGCGGCTATGGCTACACCTTC. Amino acid sequence: CSAQGTGGYGYTF.

Many counts were recorded for this clonotype. Written as DNA, the CDR3 is TGTGCCATCAGTGAGGACAGGGTGACAGGAGACATTCAGTACTTC. Encoded protein: CAISEDRVTGDIQYF. V gene TRBV10-3 combines with J gene TRBJ2-4; 7 nucleotides align to TRBD1. The V and J ends lost 2 bases and 8 bases, in that order; junction bases with no gene match: 9. The CDR3 is 15 residues long. The germline gives CDR1 ENHRY, CDR2 SYGVKD.

The chain recombines TRBV6-1 with TRBJ1-1, with TRBD1 identical over 8 bases. Germline CDR1 and CDR2: MNHNS and SASEGT. CDR3 length: 13 residues. With V trimmed by 6 bases and J by 11 bases, 11 bases remained unmatched. The CDR3 protein is CASSPGQGSPAFF. CDR3 nucleotide sequence: TGTGCCAGCAGCCCTGGACAGGGTAGTCCCGCTTTCTTT.

This clonotype has just a few counts. The chain links TRBV5-5 to TRBJ1-1; no clear D gene. The CDR3 is made up of 13 amino acids. V was trimmed by 1 base and J by 0 bases, leaving 4 bases between them. The germline V gene has CDR1 SGHKS and CDR2 YYEKEE (reference sequence). CDR3 sequence reads: CASSLFVNTEAFF. DNA for the CDR3: TGTGCCAGCAGCTTGTTTGTGAACACTGAAGCTTTCTTT.